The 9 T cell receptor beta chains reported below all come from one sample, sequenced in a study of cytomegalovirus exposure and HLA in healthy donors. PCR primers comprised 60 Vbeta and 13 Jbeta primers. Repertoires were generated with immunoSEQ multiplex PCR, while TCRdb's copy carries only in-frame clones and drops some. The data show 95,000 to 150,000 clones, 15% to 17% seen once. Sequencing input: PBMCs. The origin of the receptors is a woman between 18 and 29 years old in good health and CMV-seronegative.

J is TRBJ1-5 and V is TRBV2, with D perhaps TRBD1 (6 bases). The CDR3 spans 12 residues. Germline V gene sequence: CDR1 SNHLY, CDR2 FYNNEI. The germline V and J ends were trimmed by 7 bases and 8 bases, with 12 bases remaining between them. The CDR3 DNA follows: TGTGCCAGCACCCAGGGGTTGGAGCCCCAGCATTTT. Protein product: CASTQGLEPQHF.

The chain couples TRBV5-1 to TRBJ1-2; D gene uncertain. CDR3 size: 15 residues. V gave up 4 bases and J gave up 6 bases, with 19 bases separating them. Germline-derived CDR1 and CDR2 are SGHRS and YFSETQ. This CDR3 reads CASSIGVGYPDGYTF. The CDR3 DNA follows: TGCGCCAGCAGCATTGGCGTCGGGTACCCCGATGGCTACACCTTC.

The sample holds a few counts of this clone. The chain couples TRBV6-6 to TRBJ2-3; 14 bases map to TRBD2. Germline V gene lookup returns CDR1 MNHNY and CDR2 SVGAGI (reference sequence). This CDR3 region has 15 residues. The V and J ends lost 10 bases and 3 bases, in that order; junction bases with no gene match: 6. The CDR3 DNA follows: TGTGCCACCAGAGGGACTAGCGGGAGTACAGATACGCAGTATTTT. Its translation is CATRGTSGSTDTQYF.

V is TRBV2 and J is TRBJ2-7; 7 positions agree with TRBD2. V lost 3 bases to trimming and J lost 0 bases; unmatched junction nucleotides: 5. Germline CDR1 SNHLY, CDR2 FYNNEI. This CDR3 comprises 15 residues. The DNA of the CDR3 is TGTGCCAGCAGTGACGGGGAGGGTAGCTCCTACGAGCAGTACTTC. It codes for CASSDGEGSSYEQYF.

The CDR3 here is CASSERQEPEKLFF. The CDR3 DNA sequence: TGCGCCAGCAGTGAGAGGCAGGAACCTGAAAAACTGTTTTTT. This chain joins TRBV10-1 and TRBJ1-4; D remains ambiguous. CDR3 length equals 14 residues. The V gene lost 2 bases and the J gene lost 7 bases, with 11 bases spanning the gap. Looked up from germline, CDR1 is WNHNN and CDR2 is SYGVQD (reference sequence).

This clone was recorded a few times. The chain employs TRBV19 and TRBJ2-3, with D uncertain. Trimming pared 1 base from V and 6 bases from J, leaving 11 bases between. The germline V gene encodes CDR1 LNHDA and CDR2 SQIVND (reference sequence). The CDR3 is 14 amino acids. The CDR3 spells CASSIAYSVDTQYF. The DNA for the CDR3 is TGTGCCAGTAGTATAGCGTATTCCGTGGATACGCAGTATTTT.

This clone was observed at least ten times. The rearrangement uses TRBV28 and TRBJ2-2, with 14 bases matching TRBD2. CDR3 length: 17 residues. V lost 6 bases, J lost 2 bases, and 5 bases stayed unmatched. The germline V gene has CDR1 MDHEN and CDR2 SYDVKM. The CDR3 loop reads CASSRLAGGHNTGELFF. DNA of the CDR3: TGTGCCAGCAGCAGACTAGCGGGGGGGCATAACACCGGGGAGCTGTTTTTT.

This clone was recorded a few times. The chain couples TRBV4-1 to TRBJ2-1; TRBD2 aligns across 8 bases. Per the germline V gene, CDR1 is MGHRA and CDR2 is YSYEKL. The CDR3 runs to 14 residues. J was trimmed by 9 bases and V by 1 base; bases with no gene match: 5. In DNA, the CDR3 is TGCGCCAGCAGCCAAGGAGCGGGAGCTGGTGAGCAGTTCTTC. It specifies CASSQGAGAGEQFF.

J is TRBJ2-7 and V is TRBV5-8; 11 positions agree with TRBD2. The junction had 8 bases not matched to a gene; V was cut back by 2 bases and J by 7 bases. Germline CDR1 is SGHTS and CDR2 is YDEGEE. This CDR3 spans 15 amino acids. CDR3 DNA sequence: TGTGCCAGCAGCTTTCTAGCGGGGGGTTCGGTAGAGCAGTACTTC. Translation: CASSFLAGGSVEQYF.